This T cell receptor (beta chain) derives from a study of T-cell memory formation after mild COVID-19. Findings of the study overall: While clones contracting from day 15 to 85 were balanced between CD4 and CD8, later expanders leaned CD4+. The authors did not confirm SARS-CoV-2 specificity of second-wave clones peaking day 37. Mainly in CM and EM were contracting CD4+ clones; CD8+ were in EMRA.

TCRdb called the 5' RACE reads again in MiXCR, with one record for every CDR3 protein. The sample yields over 450,000 distinct CDR3 sequences, about 20% seen once. The germline gives CDR1 LGHNA, CDR2 YNFKEQ. This CDR3 has 16 amino acids. The J segment lost 2 bases and the V segment lost 3 bases, leaving 6 bases of the junction unmatched. This clonotype was recorded at least ten times. Its antigen is still unknown. The sequence was collected from an adult woman who had mild COVID-19 (a few samples of this study predate the infection). Cell type and time point are not known. This rearrangement joins TRBV4-2 to TRBJ1-5, with 8 bases matching TRBD1. Sequencing was carried out using PBMCs or a T cell subset sorted from them (not recorded which). CDR3 coding DNA: TGTGCCAGCAGCCATACAACGACAGGGGGCAATCAGCCCCAGCATTTT. Its protein product is CASSHTTTGGNQPQHF.